One sample yielded the 26 T cell receptor beta chains listed below, sequenced in a study of T cells in women clearing cervical HPV infection. Method: immunoSEQ multiplex PCR; TCRdb's copy keeps in-frame clones and lacks some. There are roughly 35,000 clones in the sample, with around 3.9% held by the top ten. The sample taken for sequencing was blood buffy coat. The receptors shown here come from a woman between 18 and 70 years old with a cervical HPV16 infection that either progressed to CIN3+ or cleared (not recorded which).

Notes on this clone: Read sequence stops 3 residues before the CDR3 end, and the germline J gene provides the missing end. The chain employs TRBV10-3 and TRBJ2-2; 7 bases match TRBD1. In germline, CDR1 is ENHRY, CDR2 SYGVKD. CDR3 length: 16 residues. Losses at the gene ends were 8 bases for V and 2 bases for J; bases not matched to a gene: 11. The CDR3 spells CAIHSQGMVNTGELFF. The DNA read from the CDR3 is TGTGCCATCCACTCACAGGGGATGGTAAACACCGGGGAG.

The DNA read from the CDR3 is TGTGCCAGCAGCTTAGACACTGGAAACACC. Protein sequence: CASSLDTGNT. The whole CDR3 sequence is CASSLDTGNTIYF. V gene TRBV7-6 combines with J gene TRBJ1-3; D remains ambiguous. The CDR3 end falls 3 residues outside the read, so it is completed with the germline J gene. This CDR3 spans 13 amino acids. The germline V gene has CDR1 SGHVS and CDR2 FNYEAQ. V lost 1 base and J 2 bases, leaving 3 bases between the germline ends.

As for this clone: The read terminates 3 residues before the CDR3 end, so the remaining end is supplied by the germline J gene. The gene calls are TRBV19 and TRBJ1-6; D is uncertain. CDR1 is LNHDA and CDR2 is SQIVND in the germline V gene (reference sequence). The CDR3 totals 13 residues. Trimming took off 2 bases at V and 7 bases at J, with 6 bases between the two ends. The CDR3 bases that were read are TGTGCCAGTAGTATACGCGAAAATTCACCC. Its protein is CASSIRENSP. The full CDR3 protein is CASSIRENSPLHF.

For this clone: The CDR3 end falls 3 residues outside the read, so it is completed with the germline J gene. The V call is TRBV6-2 or TRBV6-3, the J call TRBJ2-7, with TRBD1 matching over 9 bases. With 0 bases clipped from V and 3 bases from J, the junction kept 6 bases outside the gene matches. The V gene's germline CDR1 is MNHEY and CDR2 SVGEGT. The CDR3 length is 16 residues. CDR3 DNA (partial): TGTGCCAGCAGTTACTCGGATCCGGGACAGGGCTACGAG. Protein sequence: CASSYSDPGQGYE. The full CDR3 reads CASSYSDPGQGYEQYF.

Partial CDR3 DNA: TGTGCCAGCAGTTGGGGAGCGGGGGCCTCTAACTATGGC. It specifies CASSWGAGASNYG. The complete CDR3 sequence is CASSWGAGASNYGYTF. This chain joins TRBV6-2 or TRBV6-3 and TRBJ1-2; D is possibly TRBD1 (6 bases). The read ends 3 residues early relative to the CDR3; the germline J gene fills the gap. Trimming removed 4 bases at V and 0 bases at J, with 15 bases between. Germline-derived CDR1 and CDR2 are MNHEY and SVGEGT. CDR3 length equals 16 residues.

Of note for this clone: The read ends 3 residues early relative to the CDR3; the germline J gene fills the gap. The chain carries TRBV6-4 and TRBJ1-2; D perhaps matches TRBD1 (5 bases). The CDR3 covers 13 residues. Between the trimmed V and J ends, which lost 2 bases and 6 bases, there was a span of 10 bases. Germline CDR1 reads MRHNA; CDR2 reads SNTAGT. The chain's CDR3 is CASSDPRAHGYTF. Partial CDR3 DNA: TGTGCCAGCAGTGACCCCAGGGCCCATGGC.

As regards this clone: The read terminates 3 residues ahead of where the CDR3 ends, so the germline J gene completes it. This chain links TRBV28 with TRBJ2-3, with 8 bases matching TRBD2. The CDR3 length is 16 residues. Germline V gene sequence: CDR1 MDHEN, CDR2 SYDVKM. Trimming cost V 2 bases and J 2 bases; bases outside gene matches: 6. CDR3: CASSLVTSGFTDTQYF. The covered CDR3 bases are TGTGCCAGCAGTTTAGTTACTAGCGGATTCACAGATACG.

Note on this clone: The CDR3 end lies 3 residues beyond the end of the read and is filled in from the germline J gene. V and J are TRBV20-1 and TRBJ2-2, with D possibly being TRBD1 (7 bases). Per germline, CDR1 DFQATT and CDR2 SNEGSKA (reference sequence). The CDR3 is 17 residues long. Trimming stripped 0 bases from V and 0 bases from J, with 14 bases between. CDR3 residues: CSARDDRGTANTGELFF. CDR3 DNA (partial): TGCAGTGCTAGAGATGATCGGGGGACAGCGAACACCGGGGAG.

For this clone: The CDR3 end lies 3 residues beyond the end of the read and is filled in from the germline J gene. V usage is TRBV18 and J usage is TRBJ1-2, with a weak D call TRBD1 (6 bases). The V gene's germline CDR1 is KGHSH and CDR2 LQKENI. This CDR3 spans 16 amino acids. The CDR3 protein is CASSRGTDDLYNDYTF. The CDR3 DNA, read in part, is TGTGCCAGCTCTAGGGGGACGGATGACCTCTACAATGAC.

This clone is classed as large by frequency. The read ends 3 residues before the CDR3 terminus; that terminus is restored from the germline J gene. The V call is TRBV18, the J call TRBJ1-6; possibly TRBD1 for D (6 bases). Germline V gene lookup returns CDR1 KGHSH and CDR2 LQKENI. The CDR3 runs 16 residues. Deletions cut 2 bases from V and 11 bases from J, with 19 bases between. The sequenced CDR3 bases are TGTGCCAGCTCACCATCCCCAGACGACAGGCGCGCACCC. Its translation is CASSPSPDDRRAP. The entire CDR3 sequence reads CASSPSPDDRRAPLHF.

Details on this clone: The read ends 3 residues shy of where the CDR3 ends; the end is completed using the germline J gene. V usage is TRBV29-1 and J usage is TRBJ2-2; 14 bases agree with TRBD2. The CDR3 contains 16 residues. V lost 3 bases, J lost 5 bases, and 5 bases stayed unmatched. CDR1 and CDR2 from the germline V gene are SQVTM and ANQGSEA. CDR3 amino acids: CSVEGLAGVGTGELFF. CDR3 DNA, as far as it was read: TGCAGCGTTGAGGGACTAGCGGGAGTCGGTACCGGGGAG.

Worth noting for this clone: The read finishes 3 residues shy of the CDR3 end, and the germline J gene is used to complete it. The chain employs TRBV18 and TRBJ2-7; 12 bases agree with TRBD2. The CDR3 runs 14 residues. Trimming at V came to 6 bases and at J to 3 bases, leaving 3 bases not matched to a gene. CDR1 KGHSH and CDR2 LQKENI come from the germline V gene. CDR3 sequence: CASSTGLAGYEQYF. CDR3 DNA (partial): TGTGCCAGCTCGACGGGACTAGCGGGCTACGAG.

As for this clone: The read stops 3 residues short of the end of the CDR3; the missing end is completed from the germline J gene. This chain connects TRBV12-3 or TRBV12-4 to TRBJ1-3; 8 positions agree with TRBD1. V lost 5 bases and J lost 5; bases outside the gene matches: 5. CDR3 length: 14 amino acids. The CDR3 bases that were read are TGTGCCAGCAGTCCCCAGGGGGCTAGAAACACC. Its protein is CASSPQGARNT. The full CDR3 protein is CASSPQGARNTIYF.

Incomplete CDR3 DNA: TGTGCCAGCAGCCACCTCCGGGACAGGGAGACC. It yields the protein CASSHLRDRET. The complete CDR3 reads CASSHLRDRETQYF. The chain uses TRBV14 and TRBJ2-5; 8 positions match TRBD1. The sequenced fragment ends 3 residues before the CDR3 boundary, so the rest is inferred from the germline J gene. Germline CDR1 SGHDN, CDR2 FVKESK. The CDR3 contains 14 residues. The V segment lost 3 bases and the J segment 5 bases; nucleotides outside the gene matches: 5.

Points on this clone: Mismatch with germline at one junction end may stem from a read error. The read ends 3 residues shy of where the CDR3 ends; the end is completed using the germline J gene. The gene calls are TRBV4-2 and TRBJ2-5; 11 bases fit TRBD2. The CDR3 has 15 amino acids. CDR1 and CDR2 (germline): LGHNA, YNFKEQ. CDR3: CASSQERTSGETQYF. The DNA read from the CDR3 is TGCGCCAGCAGCCAAGAGAGGACTAGCGGGGAGACC.

With respect to this clone: The read ends 3 residues shy of where the CDR3 ends; the end is completed using the germline J gene. The chain couples TRBV11-2 to TRBJ1-2; D gene unclear. The CDR3 has 15 amino acids. Trimming stripped 1 base from V and 0 bases from J, with 9 bases between. Germline V CDR1 and CDR2: SGHAT, FQNNGV. The CDR3 protein is CASSLGFSSNYGYTF. CDR3 DNA, as far as it was read: TGTGCCAGCAGCTTAGGATTCAGTTCTAACTATGGC.

Concerning this clone: The read finishes 3 residues shy of the CDR3 end, and the germline J gene is used to complete it. The V gene is TRBV6-2 or TRBV6-3, the J gene TRBJ2-6; D call uncertain. This CDR3 contains 15 residues. Germline V gene lookup returns CDR1 MNHEY and CDR2 SVGEGT. Trimming removed 5 bases from V and 0 bases from J, with 8 bases in between. The CDR3 bases that were read are TGTGCCAGCAGTCGACTGAGCTCTGGGGCCAACGTC. Encoded protein: CASSRLSSGANV. The whole CDR3 sequence reads CASSRLSSGANVLTF.

This CDR3 reads CASSIRGTNTDTQYF. Partial CDR3 DNA: TGTGCCAGCAGCATCAGGGGCACGAACACAGATACG. The J gene is TRBJ2-3, the V gene TRBV5-4, with D possibly being TRBD1 (6 bases). The read ends 3 residues shy of where the CDR3 ends; the end is completed using the germline J gene. Germline V lookup: CDR1 SGHNT, CDR2 YYREEE (reference sequence). V shed 4 bases and J shed 2 bases, with 14 bases lying between them. CDR3 size: 15 residues.

Turning to this clone: The read ends 3 residues early relative to the CDR3; the germline J gene fills the gap. The chain carries TRBV29-1 and TRBJ2-4; 8 nucleotides line up with TRBD1. This CDR3 is 13 amino acids long. Germline assignment: CDR1 SQVTM and CDR2 ANQGSEA. The CDR3 region is CSATRSTGGSQYF. CDR3 DNA, as far as it was read: TGCAGCGCCACCCGTAGTACAGGGGGGTCT.

Worth noting for this clone: The read ends 3 residues before the CDR3 terminus; that terminus is restored from the germline J gene. The chain carries TRBV12-3 or TRBV12-4 and TRBJ2-3; 9 nucleotides match TRBD1. Germline trimming cut 1 base from V and 7 bases from J; bases unmatched to any gene: 9. The CDR3 sequence is 16 residues long. The CDR3 spells CASSLVSGQGQNTQYF. Incomplete CDR3 DNA: TGTGCCAGCAGTTTAGTGTCCGGACAGGGGCAGAATACG.

On this clone itself: Sequencing ends 3 residues short of the CDR3 end; the germline J gene provides the rest. V gene TRBV6-1 combines with J gene TRBJ1-2, with a possible D match to TRBD1 (5 bases). Germline-derived CDR1 and CDR2 are MNHNS and SASEGT. V lost 4 bases to trimming and J lost 7 bases, with 19 bases between them. The CDR3 length is 15 residues. CDR3: CASSGLGRAVSGYTF. The CDR3 DNA, read in part, is TGTGCCAGCAGTGGACTAGGCAGGGCGGTATCTGGC.

A note on this clone: Read data end 3 residues before the CDR3 end; the end is taken from the germline J gene. The chain couples TRBV18 to TRBJ1-5, with a weak D call TRBD1 (6 bases). The germline gives CDR1 KGHSH, CDR2 LQKENI. The CDR3 is 15 residues long. Trimming cost V 5 bases and J 3 bases, with 14 bases left between them. The part of the CDR3 DNA that was read is TGTGCCAGCTCAGCAAGGACAGAAAACAATCAGCCC. This gives the protein CASSARTENNQP. The complete CDR3 sequence is CASSARTENNQPQHF.

CDR3 region: CASKRGGGNTEAFF. Partial CDR3 DNA: TGTGCCAGCAAGCGGGGAGGAGGGAACACTGAA. The V call is TRBV2, the J call TRBJ1-1, with no clear D. The read terminates 3 residues before the CDR3 end, so the remaining end is supplied by the germline J gene. Germline CDR1 is SNHLY and CDR2 is FYNNEI. V was cut by 7 bases and J by 1 base, with 13 bases left in between. The CDR3 covers 14 residues.

As to this clone: The sequence runs out 3 residues before the end of the CDR3; the remainder is reconstructed from the germline J gene. V gene TRBV2 combines with J gene TRBJ1-2; 10 bases are shared with TRBD1. With 7 bases clipped from V and 7 bases from J, the junction kept 24 bases outside the gene matches. The germline gives CDR1 SNHLY, CDR2 FYNNEI. This CDR3 spans 19 amino acids. The sequenced CDR3 bases are TGTGCCAGCAACCGAGACGACAGGGGGCGCGGTCTTGACGAGGGTGGC. Amino acids: CASNRDDRGRGLDEGG. The CDR3 in its entirety is CASNRDDRGRGLDEGGYTF.

Details on this clone: With the read ending 3 residues before the CDR3 end, the germline J gene is used to fill in that end. V and J are TRBV7-8 and TRBJ2-5; D not certain. With 3 bases removed from V and 1 base from J, the gap between germline ends came to 9 bases. Germline CDR1 SGHVS, CDR2 FQNEAQ. This CDR3 has 14 residues. CDR3 DNA (partial): TGTGCCAGCAGCTTGGCCCGCGGCCAAGAGACC. It codes for CASSLARGQET. The whole CDR3 is CASSLARGQETQYF.

Comments on this clone: The junction does not match germline at one end; this may be a read error. The read gets to within 3 residues of the CDR3 end, and the germline J gene fills in the rest. This chain connects TRBV19 to TRBJ2-2; TRBD1 agrees at 12 bases. The CDR3 consists of 16 residues. Looked up from germline, CDR1 is LNHDA and CDR2 is SQIVND (reference sequence). The chain's CDR3 is CASSVDGTGGSGELFF. The DNA read from the CDR3 is TGTGCCAGTAGTGTAGACGGGACAGGGGGCTCCGGGGAG.